This T cell receptor beta chain was profiled in a study of T cells in Graves' hyperthyroidism and ophthalmopathy. The CDR3 runs 18 residues. Germline CDR1 is SEHNR and CDR2 is FQNEAQ (reference sequence). V shed 1 base and J shed 3 bases, with 19 bases lying between them. Amplification of TCR beta CDR3 regions was performed using RNA transcripts as template. TCR CDR3 regions were first amplified by RT-PCR with HTBI primers. TCRdb reanalysed the multiplex PCR reads using MiXCR and keeps one entry per CDR3 protein. The sample includes roughly 500,000 distinct CDR3 sequences, about half of them seen just once.

Sequenced input: peripheral blood or thyroid tissue (not recorded which). The rearrangement uses TRBV7-9 and TRBJ2-1; D could derive from TRBD1 or TRBD2 (5 bases each). This sequence was found in an adult woman with Graves' disease, either hyperthyroidism or ophthalmopathy (not recorded which). The CDR3 sequence: CASSLVGHPGRGYNEQFF. CDR3 nucleotides: TGTGCCAGCAGCTTAGTTGGACATCCCGGACGGGGCTACAATGAGCAGTTCTTC.